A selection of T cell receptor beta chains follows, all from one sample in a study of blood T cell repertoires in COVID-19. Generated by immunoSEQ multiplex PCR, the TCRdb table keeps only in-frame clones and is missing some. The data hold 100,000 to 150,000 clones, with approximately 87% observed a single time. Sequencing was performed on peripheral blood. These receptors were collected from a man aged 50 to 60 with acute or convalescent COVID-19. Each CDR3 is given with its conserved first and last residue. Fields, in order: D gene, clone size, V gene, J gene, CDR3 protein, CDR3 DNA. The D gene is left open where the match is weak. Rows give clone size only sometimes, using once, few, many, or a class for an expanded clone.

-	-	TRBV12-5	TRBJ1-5	CASGTGLEAQHF	TGTGCTAGTGGTACAGGGTTAGAGGCCCAGCATTTT
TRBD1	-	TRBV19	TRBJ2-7	CASSKPPGQGRHWDSYEQYF	TGTGCCAGTAGTAAGCCTCCGGGACAGGGGCGGCATTGGGACTCCTACGAGCAGTACTTC
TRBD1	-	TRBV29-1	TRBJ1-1	CSVEDWAGGTEAFF	TGCAGCGTTGAAGATTGGGCAGGGGGCACTGAAGCTTTCTTT
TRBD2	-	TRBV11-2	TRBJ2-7	CASSFPLAGDGEQYF	TGTGCCAGCAGCTTCCCGCTAGCGGGAGATGGAGAGCAGTACTTC
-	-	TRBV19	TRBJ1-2	CASRGLYGYTF	TGTGCCAGTAGGGGCCTTTATGGCTACACCTTC
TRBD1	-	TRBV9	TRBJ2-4	CASSVEDRSIGNIQYF	TGTGCCAGCAGCGTAGAGGACAGGAGCATTGGAAACATTCAGTACTTC
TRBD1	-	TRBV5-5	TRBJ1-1	CASSWTGGRTEAFF	TGTGCCAGCAGCTGGACAGGAGGGCGTACTGAAGCTTTCTTT
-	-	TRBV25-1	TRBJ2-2	CASSRGNTGELFF	TGTGCCAGCAGCAGGGGAAACACCGGGGAGCTGTTTTTT
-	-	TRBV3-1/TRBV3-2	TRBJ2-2	CASSQGHPGLGNTGELFF	TGTGCCAGCAGCCAAGGGCACCCGGGACTCGGGAACACCGGGGAGCTGTTTTTT
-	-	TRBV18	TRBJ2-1	CASSPFPTNNEQFF	TGTGCCAGCTCACCATTTCCTACTAACAATGAGCAGTTCTTC
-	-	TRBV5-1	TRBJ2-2	CASTPGANTGELFF	TGCGCCAGCACGCCCGGGGCGAACACCGGGGAGCTGTTTTTT
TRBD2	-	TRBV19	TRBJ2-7	CASSWTSDHSYEQYF	TGTGCCAGTAGTTGGACTAGCGACCATTCCTACGAGCAGTACTTC
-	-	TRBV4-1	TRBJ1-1	CASSLLSEGDTEAFF	TGCGCCAGCAGTCTCCTTTCAGAGGGGGACACTGAAGCTTTCTTT
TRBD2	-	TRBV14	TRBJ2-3	CASSLLAGGYTDTQYF	TGTGCCAGCAGCCTGCTAGCGGGAGGCTACACAGATACGCAGTATTTT
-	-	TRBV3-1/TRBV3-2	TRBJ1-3	CASSQESSRGRGSGNTIYF	TGTGCCAGCAGCCAAGAAAGTTCTCGAGGGAGGGGGTCTGGAAACACCATATATTTT
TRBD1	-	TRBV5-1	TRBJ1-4	CASSLGQGDEKLFF	TGCGCCAGCAGCTTGGGACAGGGGGATGAAAAACTGTTTTTT
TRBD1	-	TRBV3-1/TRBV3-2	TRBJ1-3	CASSQQQGVGNTIYF	TGTGCCAGCAGCCAGCAACAGGGGGTAGGAAACACCATATATTTT
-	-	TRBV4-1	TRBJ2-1	CASSREEGSSYNEQFF	TGCGCCAGCAGCCGAGAGGAGGGGAGTTCCTACAATGAGCAGTTCTTC
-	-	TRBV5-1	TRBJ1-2	CASSPRSLGQFYGYTF	TGCGCCAGCAGCCCACGCTCACTAGGACAGTTCTATGGCTACACCTTC
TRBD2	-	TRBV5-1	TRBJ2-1	CASSLWAGGISYNEQFF	TGCGCCAGCAGCTTGTGGGCGGGAGGGATTTCCTACAATGAGCAGTTCTTC
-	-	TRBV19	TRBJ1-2	CASSDMGFYGYTF	TGTGCCAGTAGCGACATGGGCTTCTATGGCTACACCTTC
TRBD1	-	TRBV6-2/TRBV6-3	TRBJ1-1	CASSHVPGQVTEAFF	TGTGCCAGCAGCCACGTCCCGGGACAGGTAACTGAAGCTTTCTTT
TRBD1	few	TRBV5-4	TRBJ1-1	CASSLEDRVTEAFF	TGTGCCAGCAGCTTGGAGGACAGGGTTACTGAAGCTTTCTTT
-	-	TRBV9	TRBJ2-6	CASRGGANVLTF	TGTGCCAGCCGAGGCGGGGCCAACGTCCTGACTTTC
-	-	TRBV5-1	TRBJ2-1	CASRGVNEQFF	TGCGCCAGCAGAGGGGTGAATGAGCAGTTCTTC
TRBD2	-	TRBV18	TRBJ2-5	CASSPALAGVETQYF	TGTGCCAGCTCCCCGGCGCTAGCGGGAGTAGAGACCCAGTACTTC
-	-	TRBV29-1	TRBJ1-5	CSVAEIGRSQHF	TGCAGCGTTGCAGAGATTGGTCGGTCCCAGCATTTT
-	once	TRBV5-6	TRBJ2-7	CASSLRLAGLANPEQYF	TGTGCCAGCAGCTTGCGCCTCGCGGGGCTAGCGAACCCTGAGCAGTACTTC
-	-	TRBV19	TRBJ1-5	CASTSQDQPQHF	TGTGCCAGTACCTCACAGGATCAGCCCCAGCATTTT
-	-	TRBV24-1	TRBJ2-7	CATSDSAGYEQYF	TGTGCCACCAGTGATTCGGCAGGATACGAGCAGTACTTC
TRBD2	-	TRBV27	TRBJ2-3	CASRRLAGGPGTQYF	TGTGCCAGCAGACGACTAGCGGGAGGGCCGGGTACGCAGTATTTT
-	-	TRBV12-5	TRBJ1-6	CASGLEGNSPLHF	TGTGCTAGTGGTTTGGAGGGGAATTCACCCCTCCACTTT
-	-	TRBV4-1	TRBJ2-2	CASSRGSGNTGELFF	TGCGCCAGCAGCCGGGGTAGCGGGAACACCGGGGAGCTGTTTTTT
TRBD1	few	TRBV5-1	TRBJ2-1	CASSSHTGTGSYNEQFF	TGCGCCAGCAGCTCGCATACCGGGACAGGGTCCTACAATGAGCAGTTCTTC
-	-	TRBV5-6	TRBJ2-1	CASTWAGQLYNEQFF	TGTGCCAGCACCTGGGCGGGACAGTTATACAATGAGCAGTTCTTC
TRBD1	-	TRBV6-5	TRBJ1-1	CASSSDRQGENTEAFF	TGTGCCAGCAGTTCTGACAGACAGGGGGAGAACACTGAAGCTTTCTTT
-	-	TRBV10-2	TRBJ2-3	CASSESAPTDTQYF	TGCGCCAGCAGTGAGTCGGCTCCCACAGATACGCAGTATTTT
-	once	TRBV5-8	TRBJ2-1	CASSLAGVAYNEQFF	TGTGCCAGCAGCTTGGCGGGGGTTGCCTACAATGAGCAGTTCTTC
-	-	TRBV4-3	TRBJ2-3	CASSQDTPGGKGRDTQYF	TGCGCCAGCAGCCAAGATACCCCCGGCGGGAAAGGGAGGGATACGCAGTATTTT
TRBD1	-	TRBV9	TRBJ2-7	CASSGPGTASYEQYF	TGTGCCAGCAGCGGCCCCGGGACAGCGTCCTACGAGCAGTACTTC
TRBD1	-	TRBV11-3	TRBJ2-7	CASSLSSSGGKGSYEQYF	TGTGCCAGCAGCTTAAGTTCATCAGGGGGCAAGGGCTCCTACGAGCAGTACTTC
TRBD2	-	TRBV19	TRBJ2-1	CASSIALLAGGPNEQFF	TGTGCCAGTAGTATAGCCCTCCTAGCGGGAGGACCCAATGAGCAGTTCTTC
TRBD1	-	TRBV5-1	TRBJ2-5	CASSVTGALQETQYF	TGCGCCAGCAGCGTGACAGGGGCACTTCAAGAGACCCAGTACTTC
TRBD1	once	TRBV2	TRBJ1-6	CASSFRGQWNSPLHF	TGTGCCAGCAGTTTTCGGGGACAGTGGAATTCACCCCTCCACTTT
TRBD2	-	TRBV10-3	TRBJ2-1	CAISETSDEQFF	TGTGCCATCAGTGAGACTAGCGATGAGCAGTTCTTC
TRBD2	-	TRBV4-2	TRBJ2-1	CASSQDPAGGKSRQFF	TGTGCCAGCAGCCAAGATCCAGCGGGAGGTAAAAGTAGGCAGTTCTTC
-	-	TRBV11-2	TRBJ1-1	CASSLQLIGRANTEAFF	TGTGCCAGCAGCCTCCAATTGATCGGCAGGGCGAACACTGAAGCTTTCTTT
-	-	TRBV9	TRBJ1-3	CASSGRDVTGNTIYF	TGTGCCAGCAGCGGGCGGGACGTTACTGGAAACACCATATATTTT
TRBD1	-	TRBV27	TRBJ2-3	CASSRTSGTVQYF	TGTGCCAGCAGCCGCACATCAGGGACAGTCCAGTATTTT
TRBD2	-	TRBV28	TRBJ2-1	CASSPPTSGVSYNEQFF	TGTGCCAGCAGTCCACCGACTAGCGGGGTATCCTACAATGAGCAGTTCTTC
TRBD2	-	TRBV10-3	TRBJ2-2	CATTSGLNTGELFF	TGTGCCACTACTAGCGGGCTGAACACCGGGGAGCTGTTTTTT
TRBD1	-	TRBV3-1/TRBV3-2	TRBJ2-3	CASSSSYRGQNTQYF	TGTGCCAGCAGCTCATCCTACAGGGGGCAAAATACGCAGTATTTT
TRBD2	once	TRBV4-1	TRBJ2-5	CASSQDSGRAETQYF	TGCGCCAGCAGCCAAGATAGCGGGAGGGCTGAGACCCAGTACTTC
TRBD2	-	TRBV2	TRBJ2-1	CASKVGLAGGNEQFF	TGTGCCAGCAAGGTGGGACTAGCGGGGGGGAATGAGCAGTTCTTC
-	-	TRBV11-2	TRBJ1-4	CASSFRTPREKLFF	TGTGCCAGCAGCTTCAGGACACCGAGGGAAAAACTGTTTTTT